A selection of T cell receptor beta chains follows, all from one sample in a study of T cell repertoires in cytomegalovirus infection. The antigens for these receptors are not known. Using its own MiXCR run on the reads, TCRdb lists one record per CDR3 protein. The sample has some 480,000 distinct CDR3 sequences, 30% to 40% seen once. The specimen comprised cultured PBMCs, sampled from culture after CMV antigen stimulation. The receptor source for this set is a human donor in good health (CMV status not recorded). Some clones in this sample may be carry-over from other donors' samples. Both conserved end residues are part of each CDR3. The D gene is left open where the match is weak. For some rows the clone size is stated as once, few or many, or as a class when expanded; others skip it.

CASSIVGGRVDTEAFF	TGTGCCAGTAGTATAGTGGGGGGGCGCGTGGACACTGAAGCTTTCTTT	NA	TRBV19	NA	TRBJ1-1	16
CASSRTGRVYEQYF	TGTGCCAGCAGCCGGACAGGGAGGGTCTACGAGCAGTACTTC	NA	TRBV7-2	many	TRBJ2-7	14
CASSLERLVDTQYF	TGTGCCAGCAGCTTAGAGCGACTGGTAGATACGCAGTATTTT	NA	TRBV7-9	few	TRBJ2-3	14
CASSALSRGFSGNTIYF	TGTGCCAGCAGCGCACTTTCCAGGGGTTTCTCTGGAAACACCATATATTTT	NA	TRBV7-2	NA	TRBJ1-3	17
CAIRTGTGTDGYTF	TGTGCCATCAGGACCGGGACGGGGACGGATGGCTACACCTTC	NA	TRBV10-3	NA	TRBJ1-2	14
CASRQDRDRGNTIYF	TGTGCCAGCAGACAAGACAGGGACCGTGGAAACACCATATATTTT	TRBD1	TRBV27	few	TRBJ1-3	15
CASRGTASGRVRGETQYF	TGTGCCAGCAGGGGGACCGCTAGCGGGAGGGTGAGGGGAGAGACCCAGTACTTC	TRBD2	TRBV6-5	NA	TRBJ2-5	18
CASSLFWGKLTEAFF	TGTGCCAGCAGTTTATTTTGGGGAAAGCTCACTGAAGCTTTCTTT	NA	TRBV27	NA	TRBJ1-1	15
CASSLEGVRSLSTDTQYF	TGCGCCAGCAGCTTGGAAGGGGTCAGGAGTTTGAGCACAGATACGCAGTATTTT	NA	TRBV5-1	NA	TRBJ2-3	18
CASSLGSIKNTEAFF	TGTGCCAGCAGCTTAGGGTCCATTAAGAACACTGAAGCTTTCTTT	NA	TRBV7-2	many	TRBJ1-1	15
CATETRETQYF	TGTGCCACTGAGACCCGAGAGACCCAGTACTTC	NA	TRBV7-9	few	TRBJ2-5	11
CASSLFQGPTDTQYF	TGTGCCAGCAGCTTGTTTCAGGGGCCGACAGATACGCAGTATTTT	NA	TRBV5-4	NA	TRBJ2-3	15
CASSPFDREETQYF	TGTGCCAGCAGCCCCTTCGACAGGGAAGAGACCCAGTACTTC	TRBD1	TRBV7-9	NA	TRBJ2-5	14
CASSSRPGNYGYTF	TGTGCCAGCAGCTCCCGCCCAGGGAACTATGGCTACACCTTC	NA	TRBV7-9	few	TRBJ1-2	14
CASSHNSGINEQFF	TGTGCCAGCAGTCACAATTCAGGGATTAATGAGCAGTTCTTC	NA	TRBV27	few	TRBJ2-1	14
CASRQQGATEAFF	TGTGCCAGCAGACAACAGGGGGCCACTGAAGCTTTCTTT	TRBD1	TRBV27	few	TRBJ1-1	13
CASSLGGGADSPLHF	TGTGCCAGCAGCTTAGGCGGGGGGGCTGATTCACCCCTCCACTTT	NA	TRBV7-2	few	TRBJ1-6	15
CASSLGGLTYEQYF	TGTGCCAGCAGCTTAGGGGGGCTCACCTACGAGCAGTACTTC	NA	TRBV7-8	NA	TRBJ2-7	14
CSAGGSSTDTQYF	TGCAGTGCGGGCGGATCTAGCACAGATACGCAGTATTTT	NA	TRBV20-1	NA	TRBJ2-3	13
CASSPDRDHGETQYF	TGTGCCAGCAGCCCAGACAGGGACCACGGAGAGACCCAGTACTTC	TRBD1	TRBV11-3	NA	TRBJ2-5	15
CASSLASGDDNEQFF	TGTGCCAGCAGCTTGGCTAGCGGGGACGACAATGAGCAGTTCTTC	TRBD2	TRBV7-2	NA	TRBJ2-1	15
CASSEFSPDTQYF	TGTGCCAGCAGTGAATTTAGCCCCGATACGCAGTATTTT	NA	TRBV25-1	few	TRBJ2-3	13
CASSQETQRDNEQFF	TGCGCCAGCAGCCAAGAGACCCAACGGGATAATGAGCAGTTCTTC	NA	TRBV4-1	few	TRBJ2-1	15
CASSQPPGQSYGYTF	TGTGCCAGCAGTCAACCCCCGGGACAGTCCTATGGCTACACCTTC	TRBD1	TRBV6-2/TRBV6-3	NA	TRBJ1-2	15
CSARYIDTQYF	TGCAGTGCTCGATATATAGATACGCAGTATTTT	NA	TRBV20-1	few	TRBJ2-3	11